These 16 T cell receptor beta chains share one sample of origin, sequenced in a study of T cells in women clearing cervical HPV infection. This table comes from immunoSEQ multiplex PCR, and its TCRdb copy is limited to in-frame clones, with some not included. Its table records 45,000 to 55,000 clones. The sequenced sample consisted of blood buffy coat. Receptors were obtained from a woman aged 18-70 years with a cervical HPV16 infection that either progressed to CIN3+ or cleared (not recorded which).

About this clone: The sequence runs out 3 residues before the end of the CDR3; the remainder is reconstructed from the germline J gene. J is TRBJ1-5 and V is TRBV20-1; TRBD1 is a possible D gene (6 bases). The V and J ends lost 3 bases and 4 bases respectively, with 13 bases between them. Germline values: CDR1 DFQATT, CDR2 SNEGSKA (reference sequence). The CDR3 consists of 14 residues. CDR3 protein: CSARGRTVNQPQHF. The DNA read from the CDR3 is TGCAGTGCTAGGGGCAGGACAGTGAATCAGCCC.

With respect to this clone: The CDR3 end lies 3 residues beyond the end of the read and is filled in from the germline J gene. The chain recombines TRBV10-2 with TRBJ1-5; D not certain. The V and J ends lost 10 bases and 4 bases respectively, with 20 bases between them. Germline V gene sequence: CDR1 WSHSY, CDR2 SAAADI. CDR3 length: 15 amino acids. CDR3 residues: CATKGLAEPNQPQHF. The covered CDR3 bases are TGCGCCACAAAAGGATTAGCTGAACCTAATCAGCCC.

For this clone: The read gets to within 3 residues of the CDR3 end, and the germline J gene fills in the rest. This rearrangement joins TRBV18 to TRBJ2-7; 7 positions agree with TRBD2. Trimming at V came to 6 bases and at J to 2 bases, leaving 7 bases not matched to a gene. Germline lookup yields CDR1 KGHSH and CDR2 LQKENI. The CDR3 extends over 14 amino acids. This CDR3 is CASSAERGPYEQYF. Incomplete CDR3 DNA: TGTGCCAGCTCGGCCGAGCGGGGTCCCTACGAG.

A word on this clone: A junction boundary mismatches the germline segment, possibly from a read error. The read comes to an end 3 residues before the CDR3 does, leaving the germline J gene to fill in the end. At the DNA level, this CDR3 is encoded by other sequences in the same sample as well. The V call is TRBV29-1, the J call TRBJ1-2; D remains ambiguous. The CDR3 sequence is 12 residues long. The V gene's germline CDR1 is SQVTM and CDR2 ANQGSEA. CDR3 DNA (partial): TGCAGCGTTGGGACTGACGGGTATGGA. Translating it yields CSVGTDGYG. The whole CDR3 protein is CSVGTDGYGYTF.

Notes on this clone: The DNA ends 3 residues before the CDR3 does, and the rest of the CDR3 is filled in from the germline J gene. The V and J genes are TRBV19 and TRBJ1-2, with a tentative D call TRBD1 (5 bases). This CDR3 is 16 amino acids long. Germline V lookup: CDR1 LNHDA, CDR2 SQIVND (reference sequence). CDR3: CASSIDRGGTPYDYTF. CDR3 DNA (partial): TGTGCCAGTAGTATAGACCGCGGGGGGACTCCCTACGAC. The full variable domain, its missing parts supplied by reference TRBV19 and TRBJ1-2, is DGGITQSPKYLFRKEGQNVTLSCEQNLNHDAMYWYRQDPGQGLRLIYYSQIVNDFQKGDIAEGYSVSREKKESFPLTVTSAQKNPTAFYLCASSIDRGGTPYDYTFGSGTRLTVV.

Concerning this clone itself: The CDR3 end lies 3 residues beyond the end of the read and is filled in from the germline J gene. The V and J genes are TRBV6-2 or TRBV6-3 and TRBJ1-2, with 9 bases lining up with TRBD1. The CDR3 has 14 amino acids. CDR1 is MNHEY and CDR2 is SVGEGT in the germline V gene. Here the CDR3 reads CASSPGTGTKDYTF. The CDR3 DNA, read in part, is TGTGCCAGCAGTCCAGGGACAGGGACGAAGGAC.

About this clone itself: The read stops 3 residues short of the end of the CDR3; the missing end is completed from the germline J gene. This chain links TRBV7-8 with TRBJ2-6; the match to TRBD2 covers 8 bases. V lost 6 bases, J lost 0 bases, and 10 bases stayed unmatched. Germline CDR1 SGHVS, CDR2 FQNEAQ. The CDR3 is 18 residues long. The DNA read from the CDR3 is TGTGCCAGCAGACGCCCGGGACTAGACTTCTCTGGGGCCAACGTC. Protein: CASRRPGLDFSGANV. The whole CDR3 protein is CASRRPGLDFSGANVLTF.

A remark on this clone: The CDR3 extends 3 residues past the end of the read, so its final part is completed from the germline J gene. The genes are TRBV10-3 and TRBJ2-2, with 7 bases identical to TRBD1. Germline assignment: CDR1 ENHRY and CDR2 SYGVKD. V shed 3 bases, J shed 5 bases, and the junction held 9 bases outside the gene matches. The CDR3 is 16 residues long. CDR3 DNA, as far as it was read: TGTGCCATCAGTGAACCCGACAGGGTGGTGACCGGGGAG. Translation gives CAISEPDRVVTGE. The complete CDR3 reads CAISEPDRVVTGELFF.

Concerning this clone itself: The CDR3 is cut off 3 residues early in the read; its end comes from the germline J gene. The chain joins TRBV28 to TRBJ1-5; 8 bases fit TRBD1. The CDR3 is 15 residues long. Losses at the gene ends were 2 bases for V and 3 bases for J; bases not matched to a gene: 3. Per the germline V gene, CDR1 is MDHEN and CDR2 is SYDVKM. CDR3 in amino acids: CASSLGTGYNQPQHF. CDR3 bases read: TGTGCCAGCAGTTTAGGGACAGGCTACAATCAGCCC.

In regard to this clone: The missing CDR3 end, 3 residues past where the read stops, is filled in from the germline J gene. J is TRBJ1-2 and V is TRBV20-1; D uncertain. Germline V gene lookup returns CDR1 DFQATT and CDR2 SNEGSKA (reference sequence). This CDR3 has 13 amino acids. Trimming shortened V by 3 bases and J by 4 bases, and 12 bases separated the two germline ends. CDR3 protein: CSASVAATYGYTF. CDR3 DNA (partial): TGCAGTGCTAGTGTAGCCGCCACCTATGGC.

Regarding this clone: The read stops 3 residues short of the end of the CDR3; the missing end is completed from the germline J gene. J is TRBJ1-5 and V is TRBV2; 8 bases agree with TRBD1. The ends lost 5 bases at V and 5 bases at J; junction bases unmatched: 5. CDR3 size: 14 residues. Germline V gene lookup returns CDR1 SNHLY and CDR2 FYNNEI. CDR3 DNA (partial): TGTGCCAGCAGTAGCAGGGGGCGAGATCAGCCC. This translates into CASSSRGRDQP. The entire CDR3 is CASSSRGRDQPQHF. The full variable domain, completed using reference TRBV2 and TRBJ1-5, is EPEVTQTPSHQVTQMGQEVILRCVPISNHLYFYWYRQILGQKVEFLVSFYNNEISEKSEIFDDQFSVERPDGSNFTLKIRSTKLEDSAMYFCASSSRGRDQPQHFGDGTRLSIL.

Notes on this clone: The sequenced fragment ends 3 residues before the CDR3 boundary, so the rest is inferred from the germline J gene. The V and J genes are TRBV19 and TRBJ2-3, with 7 bases lining up with TRBD1. This CDR3 has 13 residues. In germline, CDR1 is LNHDA, CDR2 SQIVND (reference sequence). The DNA read from the CDR3 is TGTGCCAGTAAAAGGGGGCAGGGGCAGCCG. It is translated as CASKRGQGQP. The full CDR3 sequence reads CASKRGQGQPQYF. The full variable domain, rest sourced from reference TRBV19 and TRBJ2-3, is DGGITQSPKYLFRKEGQNVTLSCEQNLNHDAMYWYRQDPGQGLRLIYYSQIVNDFQKGDIAEGYSVSREKKESFPLTVTSAQKNPTAFYLCASKRGQGQPQYFGPGTRLTVL.

As regards this clone: Read coverage stops 3 residues before the CDR3 terminus; the germline J gene supplies the remainder. V and J are TRBV12-3 or TRBV12-4 and TRBJ2-2; D uncertain. V was shortened by 6 bases and J by 7 bases, with 18 bases between the two germline ends. The CDR3 totals 15 residues. The sequenced CDR3 bases are TGTGCCAGCAGCAACACCGCTCCGGGTATCGGGGAG. It codes for CASSNTAPGIGE. The CDR3 in full is CASSNTAPGIGELFF.

The sequenced part of the CDR3 DNA is TGTGCCAGCAGTTACTCCGGGGGTGGTACTGAA. Protein: CASSYSGGGTE. The full CDR3 protein reads CASSYSGGGTEAFF. The chain has TRBV6-2 or TRBV6-3 and TRBJ1-1; D is possibly TRBD1 (5 bases). The observed sequence ends 3 residues before the CDR3 terminus, with the missing tail filled in from the germline J gene. The CDR3 loop spans 14 amino acids. V lost 0 bases and J lost 5, with 10 bases in between. Germline lookup yields CDR1 MNHEY and CDR2 SVGEGT.

Concerning this clone: The read ends 3 residues before the CDR3 terminus; that terminus is restored from the germline J gene. The V call is TRBV5-4, the J call TRBJ1-1; D call uncertain. Trimming pared 2 bases from V and 4 bases from J, leaving 15 bases between. Looked up from germline, CDR1 is SGHNT and CDR2 is YYREEE (reference sequence). The CDR3 consists of 15 residues. The covered CDR3 bases are TGTGCCAGCAGCTTAGGTTCCAGGCCGGCCACTGAA. Amino acid sequence: CASSLGSRPATE. From start to end, the CDR3 is CASSLGSRPATEAFF.

About this clone itself: Read sequence stops 3 residues before the CDR3 end, and the germline J gene provides the missing end. The chain recombines TRBV4-1 with TRBJ1-4, with unresolved D. Germline CDR1 reads MGHRA; CDR2 reads YSYEKL. There are 17 residues in the CDR3. The covered CDR3 bases are TGCGCCAGCAGCCGCCGGACGGGGTTTGACTATAATTCACCA. It is translated as CASSRRTGFDYNSP. The entire CDR3 protein is CASSRRTGFDYNSPLFF.